Described below is a single T cell receptor (beta chain) sequence and its context. Antigen specificity is unknown. This sample stems from a study of neoadjuvant nivolumab and ipilimumab in lung cancer. Study details: Patients got nivolumab 3 mg/kg on days 1, 15 and 29; combination added ipilimumab 1 mg/kg day 1.

Germline values: CDR1 ENHRY, CDR2 SYGVKD. Between the trimmed V and J ends, which lost 6 bases and 4 bases, there was a span of 15 bases. This CDR3 comprises 14 residues. Measured with immunoSEQ multiplex PCR; TCRdb has only the in-frame clones, and not every one. Altogether over 25,000 clones are present, roughly 80% being singletons, with the ten largest covering roughly 6.2%. The study, taken as a whole, reports: TCR richness and clonality were higher in tumors than adjacent uninvolved lung. Higher pretherapy blood TCR richness went with higher resected-tumor richness. Only two of four nivolumab-treated tumors gained richness and clonality by surgery.

The sequences come from peripheral blood, collected before neoadjuvant nivolumab, alone or with ipilimumab. The chain recombines TRBV10-3 with TRBJ1-1; D possibly corresponds to TRBD1 (6 bases). The clonotype originates from an adult with non-small cell lung cancer. In nucleotides, the CDR3 is TGTGCCATCAGGCCCCGGGACATGGCCACTGAAGCTTTCTTT. Translation gives CAIRPRDMATEAFF.